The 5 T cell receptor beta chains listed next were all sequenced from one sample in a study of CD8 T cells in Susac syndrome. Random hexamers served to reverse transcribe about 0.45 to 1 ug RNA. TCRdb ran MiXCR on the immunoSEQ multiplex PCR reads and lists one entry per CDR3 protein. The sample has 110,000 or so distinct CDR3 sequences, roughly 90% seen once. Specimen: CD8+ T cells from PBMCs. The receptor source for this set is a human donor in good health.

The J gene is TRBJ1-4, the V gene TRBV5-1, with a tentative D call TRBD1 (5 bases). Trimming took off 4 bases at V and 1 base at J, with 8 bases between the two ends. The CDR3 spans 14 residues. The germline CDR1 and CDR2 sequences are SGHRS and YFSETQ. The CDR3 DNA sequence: TGCGCCAGCAGCCGCACAGGAACTAATGAAAAACTGTTTTTT. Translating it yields CASSRTGTNEKLFF.

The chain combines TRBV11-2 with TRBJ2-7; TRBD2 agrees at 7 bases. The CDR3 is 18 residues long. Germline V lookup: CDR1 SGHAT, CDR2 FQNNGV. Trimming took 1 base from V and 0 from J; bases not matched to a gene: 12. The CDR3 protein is CASSLVSPYGGSSYEQYF. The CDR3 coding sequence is TGTGCCAGCAGCTTAGTCTCGCCCTACGGCGGGAGCTCCTACGAGCAGTACTTC.

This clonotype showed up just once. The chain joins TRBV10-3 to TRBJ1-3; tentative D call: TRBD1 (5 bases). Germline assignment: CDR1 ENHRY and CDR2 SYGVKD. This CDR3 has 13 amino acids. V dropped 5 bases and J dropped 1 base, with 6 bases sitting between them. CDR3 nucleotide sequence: TGTGCCATCAGTCCAGGGTCTGGAAACACCATATATTTT. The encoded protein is CAISPGSGNTIYF.

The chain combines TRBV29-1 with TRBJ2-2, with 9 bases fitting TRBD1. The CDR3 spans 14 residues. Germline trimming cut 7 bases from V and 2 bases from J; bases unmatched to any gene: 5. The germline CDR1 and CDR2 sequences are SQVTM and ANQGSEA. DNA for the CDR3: TGCAGCGCCCCGGGACAGGGAAACACCGGGGAGCTGTTTTTT. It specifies CSAPGQGNTGELFF.

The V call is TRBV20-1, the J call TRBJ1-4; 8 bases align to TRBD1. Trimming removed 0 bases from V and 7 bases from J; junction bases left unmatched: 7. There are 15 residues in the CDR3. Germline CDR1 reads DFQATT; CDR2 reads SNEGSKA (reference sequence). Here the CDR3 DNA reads TGCAGTGCTAGAGATGGCCTCAGGGGGCTTGAAAAACTGTTTTTT. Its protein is CSARDGLRGLEKLFF.